This T cell receptor (beta chain) was captured by sequencing in a study of regulatory T cells in long-lasting Graves disease. The study, taken as a whole, reports: Blood alone, not thyroid tissue, was studied. There was favoring of TRBV28, TRBJ1-2 and TRBJ2-5 in persistent disease.

This clonotype was observed a few times. Its matching antigen is unknown. CDR1 and CDR2 (germline): SEHNR, FQNEAQ (reference sequence). The CDR3 has 15 amino acids. V lost 5 bases to trimming and J lost 0 bases; unmatched junction nucleotides: 7. Time point indicated: persistent/refractory GD, antithyroid drugs over 5 years with positive TRAb. The TCR library was made from RNA that had been extracted from PBMCs in TRIzol. Relying on iRepertoire HTBI primers and Arm-PCR of CDR3 regions, the team built TCR beta libraries. Each CDR3 protein gets one entry after TCRdb re-called the multiplex PCR reads with MiXCR. The sample carries approximately 400,000 distinct CDR3 sequences, under 25% recorded once.

Sequencing used peripheral blood mononuclear cells (PBMCs), obtained when the disease was refractory, from a patient treated with antithyroid drugs. The chain links TRBV7-9 to TRBJ2-7, with 7 bases matching TRBD1. The source is a female donor with Graves disease. The CDR3 DNA reads as TGTGCCAGCAGCCCGCCGGGACAGCTCTCCTACGAGCAGTACTTC. Translation gives CASSPPGQLSYEQYF.